This TCR beta chain was documented in a study of blood T cell repertoires in COVID-19 (dated by TCRdb to 2018 to 2020). For the study in its entirety: The collaborator samples originated in the United States, Italy and Spain and spanned the acute and convalescent phases of COVID-19. HLA class I and class II types, where available, came from metadata supplied by the sample provider rather than from assay-based typing. The material from the prospective study consisted of cDNA or gDNA derived from T cells, B-cell-depleted T cells, or PBMCs. Sample metadata almost always included a de-identified subject ID, COVID-19 status, age in years and sex. Deeply sampled blood TCRbeta repertoires from subjects exposed to, actively infected with, or recovered from COVID-19 were included in the dataset. The repertoires were made available in a free public database intended to serve as a resource for research on the immune response to SARS-CoV-2. Samples were obtained from the ongoing ImmuneRACE study (first 160 participants) and from 1,254 subjects provided by 6 global collaborators. General findings and caveats noted by the study authors: The quantity of clinical and demographic metadata differed by source and by participant and was supplied without curation.

Participants in the prospective study were enrolled through a virtual design, were aged roughly 18 to 90 years, and lived in about 25 United States geographic areas. In the prospective study, cohorts were assigned on the basis of participant-reported clinical history obtained from a screening survey and a study questionnaire. In the prospective study, mobile phlebotomists collected whole blood, serum and a nasopharyngeal or oropharyngeal swab from each participant. Prospective study participants could optionally give additional blood draws and questionnaires over a roughly two-month period. Blood samples from the prospective study were shipped frozen or at room temperature prior to DNA extraction. TCRbeta CDR3 regions were amplified from genomic DNA using the immunoSEQ Assay, a bias-controlled multiplex PCR. On the authors' methods: The number of nucleated cells in each sample was estimated by amplification of reference gene primers within the assay. To quantify the absolute abundance of each unique TCRbeta CDR3 rearrangement, sequence reads were collapsed and filtered. For each sample, productive Simpson clonality was calculated as the square root of Simpson's diversity index over productive rearrangements. What TCRdb holds here is the immuneACCESS table cut down to in-frame rearrangements. Part of the clones is not present; checked against another copy, under half of the missing clones reflect an unresolved V gene, and the others are unexplained. D and trimming were read from the DNA, whereas the V and J calls and clone size are those reported in that table. The sample table lists 200,000 to 300,000 clones, about 87% of them with a count of one. The ten largest make up 1% to 1.5% of the sample.

Turning to this clone: The antigen this receptor binds is unknown. No much larger clonotype is one base removed from it; base qualities were not supplied.

Including the terminal cysteine and phenylalanine, the CDR3 comprises 15 residues. CDR3 DNA only is kept here, 45 bases in frame from base 1. V trim: 5 bases; J trim: 4 bases; unmatched bases: 7. From the germline V gene (reference sequence), CDR1 is SEHNR and CDR2 is FQNEAQ. Sequenced sample: PBMCs or T cells enriched from blood (not recorded which). The sequence derives from a woman in her 40s with acute COVID-19. The V gene is TRBV7-9 and the J gene is TRBJ2-7, and 11 junction bases match TRBD1. CDR3 region: CASSQPGQGVYEQYF. The DNA sequence reads TGTGCCAGCAGCCAACCGGGACAGGGGGTGTACGAGCAGTACTTC.